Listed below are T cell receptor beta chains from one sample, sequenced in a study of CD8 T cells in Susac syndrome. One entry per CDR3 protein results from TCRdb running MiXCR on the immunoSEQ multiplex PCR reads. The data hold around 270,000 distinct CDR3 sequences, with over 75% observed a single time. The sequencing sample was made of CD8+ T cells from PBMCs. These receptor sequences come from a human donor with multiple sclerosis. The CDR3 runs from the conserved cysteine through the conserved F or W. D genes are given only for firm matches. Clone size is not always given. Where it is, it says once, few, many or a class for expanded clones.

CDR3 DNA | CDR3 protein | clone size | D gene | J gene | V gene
TGCGCCAGCAGCCGCCCGGTTGCTAGCGGGAAAAACACCGGGGAGCTGTTTTTT | CASSRPVASGKNTGELFF | once | TRBD2 | TRBJ2-2 | TRBV4-3
TGTGCCAGCAGCTGGGGGGGCGGGACACCTCGCTCAACATACACCGGGGAGCTGTTTTTT | CASSWGGGTPRSTYTGELFF | - | - | TRBJ2-2 | TRBV7-6
TGCGCCAGCAGCGCAAGCCAAGATTCCTACGAGCAGTACTTC | CASSASQDSYEQYF | - | - | TRBJ2-7 | TRBV4-3
TGTGCCAGCAGTTTACCGACAGCATACTATGGCTACACCTTC | CASSLPTAYYGYTF | - | - | TRBJ1-2 | TRBV28
TGTGCCAGCAGTCGAGTATCTGGGGCCAACGTCCTGACTTTC | CASSRVSGANVLTF | - | - | TRBJ2-6 | TRBV6-2/TRBV6-3
TGTGCCAGCAGCCAAGATTGGGGCAGGGGGGCTGCTGGAAACACCATATATTTT | CASSQDWGRGAAGNTIYF | - | TRBD1 | TRBJ1-3 | TRBV3-1
TGTGCCAGCAGCGCCGGGGACAGTTCTCTCTACGAGCAGTACTTC | CASSAGDSSLYEQYF | - | TRBD1 | TRBJ2-7 | TRBV11-3
TGCGCCAGCAGCCAAGATGACAGTGCCTTTAGCAATCAGCCCCAGCATTTT | CASSQDDSAFSNQPQHF | few | - | TRBJ1-5 | TRBV4-1
TGTGCCACCAGTAAGGGACAGACAGATACGCAGTATTTT | CATSKGQTDTQYF | - | TRBD1 | TRBJ2-3 | TRBV24-1
TGTGCCAGTAGTATCCCAGGGGTGGGCTATCAGCCCCAGCATTTT | CASSIPGVGYQPQHF | - | - | TRBJ1-5 | TRBV19
TGTGCCAGTAACGGGTTCACTAACTATGGCTACACCTTC | CASNGFTNYGYTF | - | - | TRBJ1-2 | TRBV19
TGTGCCAGCAGTTACGAAACCGGGACAGGACCCTACGAGCAGTACTTC | CASSYETGTGPYEQYF | - | TRBD1 | TRBJ2-7 | TRBV6-2/TRBV6-3
TGTGCCAGCAGCTTACAGACAGGGGGAGGAACTGAAGCTTTCTTT | CASSLQTGGGTEAFF | - | TRBD1 | TRBJ1-1 | TRBV5-4
TGCAGCGCTATCGGGACATCTAACTATGGCTACACCTTC | CSAIGTSNYGYTF | once | - | TRBJ1-2 | TRBV29-1
TGTGCCAGCAAAGTCCCGGGACAGCTTATCTATGGCTACACCTTC | CASKVPGQLIYGYTF | - | TRBD1 | TRBJ1-2 | TRBV6-1
TGTGCCAGTAGTAGAGGGCCCGACTATGGCTACACCTTC | CASSRGPDYGYTF | - | - | TRBJ1-2 | TRBV19
TGTGCCAGCAGCTTGGGCCGACAGGGGCCCGATGGAGAGACCCAGTACTTC | CASSLGRQGPDGETQYF | - | TRBD1 | TRBJ2-5 | TRBV7-8
TGTGCCAGCAGTGAGGGCATAGTCCCCTACAATGAGCAGTTCTTC | CASSEGIVPYNEQFF | - | - | TRBJ2-1 | TRBV2
TGTGCCAGCAGTTTATGGGGCCCGGGGCTGCGCTACGAGCAGTACTTC | CASSLWGPGLRYEQYF | once | - | TRBJ2-7 | TRBV5-6
TGCAGTGCCTCAGACAGGGGGCCAGCAACTAATGAAAAACTGTTTTTT | CSASDRGPATNEKLFF | once | TRBD1 | TRBJ1-4 | TRBV20-1
TGTGCCAGCAGTGGTCGACAGGACCAGGGCTACGAGCAGTACTTC | CASSGRQDQGYEQYF | - | - | TRBJ2-7 | TRBV28
TGTGCCAGCAGCCTAGCGGGAGCCCTCTCCTACGAGCAGTACTTC | CASSLAGALSYEQYF | - | TRBD2 | TRBJ2-7 | TRBV11-3
TGTGCCAGCAGCTCTCCCAAGGGTAGCGGGAGGTCAAATGAGCAGTTCTTC | CASSSPKGSGRSNEQFF | - | TRBD2 | TRBJ2-1 | TRBV11-3
TGTGCCAGCAGTGAGGGACTGCCTGAGTACGAGCAGTACTTC | CASSEGLPEYEQYF | few | - | TRBJ2-7 | TRBV6-1
TGTGCCAGCAGCTTGGGGGTCACTAGCGGCTACAATGAGCAGTTCTTC | CASSLGVTSGYNEQFF | few | TRBD2 | TRBJ2-1 | TRBV5-6
TGTGCCAGCAAGGAGACAGGGTCCTACAATGAGCAGTTCTTC | CASKETGSYNEQFF | once | TRBD1 | TRBJ2-1 | TRBV28
TGTGCCAGCAGTGCACTTGGAACTGAAGCTTTCTTT | CASSALGTEAFF | few | - | TRBJ1-1 | TRBV25-1
TGTGCCAGCACCTATAGCGGGACCTACGAGCAGTACTTC | CASTYSGTYEQYF | - | TRBD2 | TRBJ2-7 | TRBV6-2/TRBV6-3
TGTGCCAGTAGTATATCTGGTATGGGCGAGCAGTACTTC | CASSISGMGEQYF | - | - | TRBJ2-7 | TRBV19
TGTGCCAGCAGCCTTAGATGGGGTTACAATGAGCAGTTCTTC | CASSLRWGYNEQFF | - | - | TRBJ2-1 | TRBV6-5
TGTGCCAGCAGCTTCTCCGGGGGGGGCTACACCTTC | CASSFSGGGYTF | - | - | TRBJ1-2 | TRBV13
TGTGCCAGCAGCTTGGGGTCAGTCTACGAGCAGTACTTC | CASSLGSVYEQYF | - | - | TRBJ2-7 | TRBV5-6
TGTGCCAGCAGCCCCACACCGTTAGCGGGAGGGGACAATGAGCAGTTCTTC | CASSPTPLAGGDNEQFF | - | TRBD2 | TRBJ2-1 | TRBV3-1
TGTGCCAGCAGCTCAAATGGGGGGACAGGGGGTTACGAGCAGTACTTC | CASSSNGGTGGYEQYF | - | TRBD1 | TRBJ2-7 | TRBV11-2
TGTGCCAGCAGCCCCGATCGGGTGGGACAGGGGAATGAAAAACTGTTTTTT | CASSPDRVGQGNEKLFF | - | TRBD1 | TRBJ1-4 | TRBV7-9
TGTGCCAGCAGCCTTGACCTACAGGTTATGAACACCGGGGAGCTGTTTTTT | CASSLDLQVMNTGELFF | - | - | TRBJ2-2 | TRBV27
TGCGCCAGCAGCCCTGGCTTCTTTTTGAGAAATTCACCCCTCCACTTT | CASSPGFFLRNSPLHF | - | - | TRBJ1-6 | TRBV4-3
TGTGCCAGCAGTCCCAAGGGACAAGAAAATCAGCCCCAGCATTTT | CASSPKGQENQPQHF | - | - | TRBJ1-5 | TRBV12-3/TRBV12-4
TGTGCCATCAGTGAATGGCCCACAGGGGGCCCCGTCTATGGCTACACCTTC | CAISEWPTGGPVYGYTF | - | TRBD1 | TRBJ1-2 | TRBV10-3
TGTGCCAGCAGCCAAGTGGGGACAGAAAATGAAAAACTGTTTTTT | CASSQVGTENEKLFF | - | TRBD1 | TRBJ1-4 | TRBV3-1
TGTGCCAGCAGCTTAATTATGGCGGGGGGTTACAATGAGCAGTTCTTC | CASSLIMAGGYNEQFF | - | TRBD2 | TRBJ2-1 | TRBV7-2
TGTGCCAGCAGCCCCCTTCTCGGGAGGCCGAATGAGCAGTTCTTC | CASSPLLGRPNEQFF | - | TRBD2 | TRBJ2-1 | TRBV7-9
TGTGCCAGTAGTATCCAGGGTTCGTACACTGAAGCTTTCTTT | CASSIQGSYTEAFF | - | - | TRBJ1-1 | TRBV19